This passage covers 9 T cell receptor beta chains from one sample sequenced in a study of human T cells and chemical hapten exposure. TCRdb re-called the RACE reads with MiXCR, one entry per CDR3 protein. The data show tens of thousands of distinct CDR3 sequences, under 12% seen once. Noted time point: patch test 1, 2 weeks after DPC sensitization. Treatment reported: therapeutic diphenylcyclopropenone sensitization with weekly scalp DPC. This material consisted of whole blood, taken in connection with sensitization to the hapten diphenylcyclopropenone (DPC). The receptors originated from a man aged 35 to 55 with alopecia areata. Some clones in this sample may be carry-over from other donors' samples.

This clonotype occurred many times. The J gene is TRBJ1-6, the V gene TRBV6-2 or TRBV6-3; D is undetermined. The CDR3 length is 12 residues. Germline loops: CDR1 MNHEY, CDR2 SVGEGT. The V end was cut by 6 bases, the J end by 10 bases, with 10 bases between. The CDR3, as DNA: TGTGCCAGCAGCTTTTCTGGATCACCCCTCCACTTT. It is translated as CASSFSGSPLHF.

Concerning this clonotype itself: A clone one base away is much larger, so this may be a read error. CDR3 region: CASSPTGTANTEELFF. The CDR3 DNA follows: TGTGCCAGCAGTCCGACCGGGACCGCGAACACCGAGGAGCTGTTTTTT. The rearrangement joins TRBV2 to TRBJ2-2; either TRBD1 or TRBD2 may fit D (5 bases each). Per the germline V gene, CDR1 is SNHLY and CDR2 is FYNNEI. The length of the CDR3 is 16 residues.

The rearrangement joins TRBV4-2 to TRBJ2-2, with a weak D call TRBD2 (6 bases). With 4 bases removed from V and 4 bases from J, the gap between germline ends came to 16 bases. Per germline, CDR1 LGHNA and CDR2 YNFKEQ. The CDR3 runs to 16 residues. The CDR3: CASSPLGGGSTGELFF. The DNA for the CDR3 is TGTGCCAGCAGCCCTTTGGGAGGAGGGAGCACCGGGGAGCTGTTTTTT.

The chain is built from TRBV12-3 or TRBV12-4 and TRBJ2-7; 9 bases fit TRBD2. The CDR3 loop spans 15 amino acids. The V and J ends lost 7 bases and 4 bases, in that order; junction bases with no gene match: 11. DNA for the CDR3: TGTGCCAGCACTCCAGGTAGCGGGAGTACTTACGAGCAGTACTTC. It is translated as CASTPGSGSTYEQYF.

This clonotype was observed a handful of times. The gene calls are TRBV24-1 and TRBJ2-3, with 8 bases aligning to TRBD2. CDR1 is KGHDR, CDR2 SFDVKD, per germline. The CDR3 sequence is 17 residues long. V shed 3 bases, J shed 2 bases, and the junction held 9 bases outside the gene matches. CDR3 sequence (DNA): TGTGCCACCAGTGATCGGACTAGCAGATCAACCACAGATACGCAGTATTTT. It specifies CATSDRTSRSTTDTQYF.

This rearrangement joins TRBV9 to TRBJ2-1; D is uncertain. V lost 0 bases and J lost 2, with 9 bases in between. Per germline, CDR1 SGDLS and CDR2 YYNGEE. The CDR3 totals 15 residues. The CDR3 bases are TGTGCCAGCAGCGTAGTCCAGGCCGCCTACAATGAGCAGTTCTTC. Protein product: CASSVVQAAYNEQFF.

Ten or more counts support this clonotype. V is TRBV27 and J is TRBJ2-2; D possibly corresponds to TRBD1 (5 bases). The V end was cut by 5 bases, the J end by 2 bases, with 9 bases between. The CDR3 is 14 residues long. Germline V gene sequence: CDR1 MNHEY, CDR2 SMNVEV (reference sequence). DNA for the CDR3: TGTGCCAGCAGTCCGGACACTAACACCGGGGAGCTGTTTTTT. Its translation is CASSPDTNTGELFF.

The sample holds a few counts of this clonotype. This rearrangement joins TRBV7-2 to TRBJ2-3; 7 bases map to TRBD2. Trimming at V came to 5 bases and at J to 2 bases, leaving 7 bases not matched to a gene. Germline V gives CDR1 SGHTA, CDR2 FQGNSA. The CDR3 extends over 15 amino acids. This CDR3 reads CASSPMRGFTDTQYF. The CDR3 DNA follows: TGTGCCAGCAGCCCGATGCGGGGGTTCACAGATACGCAGTATTTT.

In its sample, this clonotype was seen a few times. The genes are TRBV20-1 and TRBJ2-7, with D possibly called TRBD1 or TRBD2 (6 bases each). V was trimmed by 0 bases and J by 0 bases, leaving 15 bases between them. The germline V gene encodes CDR1 DFQATT and CDR2 SNEGSKA (reference sequence). The CDR3 totals 16 residues. CDR3 bases: TGCAGTGCTAGAGATTCTCAAGGGGGGACCTCCTACGAGCAGTACTTC. Protein sequence: CSARDSQGGTSYEQYF.